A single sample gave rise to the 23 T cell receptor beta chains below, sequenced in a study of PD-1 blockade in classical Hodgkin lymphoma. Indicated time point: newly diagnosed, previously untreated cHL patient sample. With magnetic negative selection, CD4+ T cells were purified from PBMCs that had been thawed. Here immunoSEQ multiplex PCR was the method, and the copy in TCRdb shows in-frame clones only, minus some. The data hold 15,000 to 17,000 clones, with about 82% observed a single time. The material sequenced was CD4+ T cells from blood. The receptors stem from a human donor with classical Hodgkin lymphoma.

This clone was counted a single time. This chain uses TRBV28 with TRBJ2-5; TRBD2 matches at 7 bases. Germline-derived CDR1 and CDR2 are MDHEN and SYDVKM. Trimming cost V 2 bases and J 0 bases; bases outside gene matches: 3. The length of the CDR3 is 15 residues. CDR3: CASSLASGYQETQYF. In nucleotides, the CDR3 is TGTGCCAGCAGTTTAGCTAGCGGCTACCAAGAGACCCAGTACTTC.

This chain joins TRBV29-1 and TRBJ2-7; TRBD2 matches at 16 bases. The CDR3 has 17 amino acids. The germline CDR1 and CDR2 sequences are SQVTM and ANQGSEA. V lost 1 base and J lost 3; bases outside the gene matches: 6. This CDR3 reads CSVEAPGLAGGVYEQYF. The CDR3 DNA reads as TGCAGCGTTGAAGCTCCGGGACTAGCGGGAGGGGTCTACGAGCAGTACTTC.

CDR3 loop: CASSPGRSYEQYF. In DNA form, the CDR3 reads TGCGCCAGCAGCCCCGGGAGGTCCTACGAGCAGTACTTC. The chain uses TRBV5-1 and TRBJ2-7; 7 positions match TRBD2. This CDR3 is 13 amino acids long. Trimming removed 4 bases from V and 1 base from J; junction bases left unmatched: 2. Per germline, CDR1 SGHRS and CDR2 YFSETQ.

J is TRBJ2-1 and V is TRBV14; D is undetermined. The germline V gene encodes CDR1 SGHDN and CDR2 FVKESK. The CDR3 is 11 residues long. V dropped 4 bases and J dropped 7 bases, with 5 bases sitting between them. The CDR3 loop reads CASSRDNEQFF. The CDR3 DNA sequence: TGTGCCAGCAGCCGGGATAATGAGCAGTTCTTC.

Written as DNA, the CDR3 is TGTGCCAGCAGTGGGGCGGGGGACAGGGTGGAGACCCAGTACTTC. Protein sequence: CASSGAGDRVETQYF. V gene TRBV25-1 combines with J gene TRBJ2-5, with 9 positions matching TRBD1. V lost 4 bases and J lost 5; bases outside the gene matches: 8. This CDR3 region has 15 residues. CDR1 is MGHDK and CDR2 is SYGVNS in the germline V gene.

The CDR3 bases are TGTGCCAGTAGTGCCCGGGACAGGGGGCCGCTGAACACTGAAGCTTTCTTT. Amino acid sequence: CASSARDRGPLNTEAFF. The chain joins TRBV19 to TRBJ1-1; 12 nucleotides agree with TRBD1. J was trimmed by 0 bases and V by 5 bases; bases with no gene match: 7. CDR1 is LNHDA, CDR2 SQIVND, per germline (reference sequence). This CDR3 spans 17 amino acids.

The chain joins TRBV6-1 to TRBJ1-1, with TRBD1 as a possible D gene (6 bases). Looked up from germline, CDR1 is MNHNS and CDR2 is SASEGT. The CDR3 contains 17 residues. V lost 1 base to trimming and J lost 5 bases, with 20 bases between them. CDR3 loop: CASSEEGRFGTTTEAFF. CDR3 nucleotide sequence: TGTGCCAGCAGTGAAGAGGGTCGGTTTGGGACAACGACTGAAGCTTTCTTT.

The CDR3 here is CASSVIAGGNYNEQFF. In DNA form, the CDR3 reads TGTGCCAGCAGCGTAATAGCGGGAGGTAATTACAATGAGCAGTTCTTC. The genes are TRBV9 and TRBJ2-1, with 10 positions matching TRBD2. With 1 base clipped from V and 4 bases from J, the junction kept 5 bases outside the gene matches. Germline CDR1 and CDR2: SGDLS and YYNGEE. The CDR3 runs 16 residues.

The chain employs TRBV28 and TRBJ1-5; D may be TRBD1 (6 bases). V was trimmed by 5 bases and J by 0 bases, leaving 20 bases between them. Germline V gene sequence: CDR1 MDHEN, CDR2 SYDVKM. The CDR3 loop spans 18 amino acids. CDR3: CASSPRNLDSYSNQPQHF. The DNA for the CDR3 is TGTGCCAGCAGTCCCCGCAACTTGGACAGCTATAGCAATCAGCCCCAGCATTTT.

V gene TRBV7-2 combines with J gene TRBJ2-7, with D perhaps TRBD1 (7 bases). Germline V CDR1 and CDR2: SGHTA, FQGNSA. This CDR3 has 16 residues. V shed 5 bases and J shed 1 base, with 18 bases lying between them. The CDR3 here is CASSMEGAVTSYEQYF. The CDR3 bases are TGTGCCAGCAGCATGGAGGGGGCAGTTACATCCTACGAGCAGTACTTC.

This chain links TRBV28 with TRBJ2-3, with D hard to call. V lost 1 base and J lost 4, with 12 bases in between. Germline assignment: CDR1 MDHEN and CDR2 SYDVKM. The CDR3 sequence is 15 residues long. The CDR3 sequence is CASSLFARLADTQYF. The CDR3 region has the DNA TGTGCCAGCAGTTTATTCGCCAGGTTGGCAGATACGCAGTATTTT.

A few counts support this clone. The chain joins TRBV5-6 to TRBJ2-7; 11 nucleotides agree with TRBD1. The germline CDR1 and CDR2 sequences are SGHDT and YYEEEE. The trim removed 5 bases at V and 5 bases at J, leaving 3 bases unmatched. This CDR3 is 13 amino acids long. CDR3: CASRGTGGNEQYF. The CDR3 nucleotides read TGTGCCAGCAGGGGGACAGGGGGAAACGAGCAGTACTTC.

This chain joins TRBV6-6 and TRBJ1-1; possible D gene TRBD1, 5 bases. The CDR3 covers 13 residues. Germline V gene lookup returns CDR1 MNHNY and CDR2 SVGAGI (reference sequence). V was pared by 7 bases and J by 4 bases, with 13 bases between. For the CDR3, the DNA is TGTGCCAGCATAGGCGAGGGGCGCACTGAAGCTTTCTTT. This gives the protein CASIGEGRTEAFF.

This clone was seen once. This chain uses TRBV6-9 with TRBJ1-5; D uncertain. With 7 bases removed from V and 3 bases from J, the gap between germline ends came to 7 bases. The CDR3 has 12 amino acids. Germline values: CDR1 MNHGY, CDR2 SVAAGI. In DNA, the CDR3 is TGTGCCAGCAACAGTCTCAATCAGCCCCAGCATTTT. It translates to CASNSLNQPQHF.

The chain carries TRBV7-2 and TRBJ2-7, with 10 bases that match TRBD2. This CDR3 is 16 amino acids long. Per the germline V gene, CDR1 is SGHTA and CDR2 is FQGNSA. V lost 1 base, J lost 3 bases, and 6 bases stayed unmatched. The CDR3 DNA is TGTGCCAGCAGCTTAGGCCTAGCGGGAGCTCTCTACGAGCAGTACTTC. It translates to CASSLGLAGALYEQYF.

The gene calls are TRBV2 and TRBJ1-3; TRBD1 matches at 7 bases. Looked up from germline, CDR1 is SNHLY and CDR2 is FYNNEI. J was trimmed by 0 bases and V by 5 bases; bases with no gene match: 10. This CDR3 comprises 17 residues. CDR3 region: CASSYLRTGLSGNTIYF. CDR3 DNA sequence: TGTGCCAGCAGTTATTTGAGGACAGGCCTCTCTGGAAACACCATATATTTT.

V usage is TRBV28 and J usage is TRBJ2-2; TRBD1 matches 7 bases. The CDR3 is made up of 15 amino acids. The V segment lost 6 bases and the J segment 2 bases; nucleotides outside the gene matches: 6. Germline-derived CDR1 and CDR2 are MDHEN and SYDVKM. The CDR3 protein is CASRPGQLNTGELFF. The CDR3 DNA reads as TGTGCCAGCAGACCGGGACAGCTTAACACCGGGGAGCTGTTTTTT. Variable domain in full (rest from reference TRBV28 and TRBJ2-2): DVKVTQSSRYLVKRTGEKVFLECVQDMDHENMFWYRQDPGLGLRLIYFSYDVKMKEKGDIPEGYSVSREKKERFSLILESASTNQTSMYLCASRPGQLNTGELFFGEGSRLTVL.

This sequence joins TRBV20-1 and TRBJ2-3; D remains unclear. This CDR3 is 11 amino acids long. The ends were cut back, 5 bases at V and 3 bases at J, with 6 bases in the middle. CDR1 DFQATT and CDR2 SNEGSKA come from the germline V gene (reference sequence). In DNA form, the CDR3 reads TGCAGTGCTCACTCTACAGATACGCAGTATTTT. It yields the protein CSAHSTDTQYF.

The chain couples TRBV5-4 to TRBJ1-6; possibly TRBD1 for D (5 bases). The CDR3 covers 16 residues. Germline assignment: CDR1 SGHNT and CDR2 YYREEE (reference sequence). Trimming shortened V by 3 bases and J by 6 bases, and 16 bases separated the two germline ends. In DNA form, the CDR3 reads TGTGCCAGCAGCTCCCCGGACATTGGATCTAATTCACCCCTCCACTTT. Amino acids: CASSSPDIGSNSPLHF.

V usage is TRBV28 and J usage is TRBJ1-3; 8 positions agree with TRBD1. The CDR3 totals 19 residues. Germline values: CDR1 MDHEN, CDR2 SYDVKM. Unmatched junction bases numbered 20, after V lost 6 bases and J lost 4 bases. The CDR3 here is CASSLSGGLGFSNGNTIYF. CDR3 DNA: TGTGCCAGCAGCCTCTCAGGGGGCCTGGGTTTCTCTAACGGAAACACCATATATTTT.

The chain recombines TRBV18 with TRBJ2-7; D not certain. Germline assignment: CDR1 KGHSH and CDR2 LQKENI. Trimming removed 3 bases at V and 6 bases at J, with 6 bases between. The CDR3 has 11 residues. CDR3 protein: CASSPIGEQYF. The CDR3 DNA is TGTGCCAGCTCACCTATCGGCGAGCAGTACTTC.

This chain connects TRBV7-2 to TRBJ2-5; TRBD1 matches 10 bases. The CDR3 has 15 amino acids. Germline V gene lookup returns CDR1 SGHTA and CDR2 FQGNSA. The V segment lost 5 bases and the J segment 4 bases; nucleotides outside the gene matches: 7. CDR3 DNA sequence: TGTGCCAGCAGCCCTCGCGGACAGGGGGTAGAGACCCAGTACTTC. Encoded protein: CASSPRGQGVETQYF.

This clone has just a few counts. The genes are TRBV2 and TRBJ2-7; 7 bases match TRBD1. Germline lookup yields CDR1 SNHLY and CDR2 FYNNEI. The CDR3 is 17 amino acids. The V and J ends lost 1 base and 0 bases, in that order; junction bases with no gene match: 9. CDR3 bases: TGTGCCAGCAGTGAAGAGGAGTTTAGGACAGGCTCCTACGAGCAGTACTTC. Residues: CASSEEEFRTGSYEQYF.